The 27 T cell receptor beta chains given below trace back to one sample, sequenced in a study of cytomegalovirus exposure and HLA in healthy donors. The PCR had 60 Vbeta and 13 Jbeta primers. TCRdb's table, derived via immunoSEQ multiplex PCR, lists solely in-frame clones and lacks some. The sample yields 90,000 to 140,000 clones, approximately 80% seen once. The sequencing input was PBMCs. The receptors derive from a male donor in good health and CMV-seronegative.

The rearrangement links TRBV7-2 to TRBJ2-7, with 8 bases fitting TRBD2. Germline CDR1 SGHTA, CDR2 FQGNSA. The CDR3 has 14 amino acids. The ends lost 5 bases at V and 6 bases at J; junction bases unmatched: 9. DNA of the CDR3: TGTGCCAGCAGCCGGAGCGGGAGCAATTTCGAGCAGTACTTC. Protein sequence: CASSRSGSNFEQYF.

This clone was found a few times. The chain carries TRBV6-5 and TRBJ2-3; TRBD2 matches at 9 bases. The CDR3 runs to 15 residues. CDR1 is MNHEY, CDR2 SVGAGI, per germline. After removal of 7 bases from V and 2 bases from J, the junction contained 7 bases not matched to a gene. The CDR3 sequence: CASTLSGRPTDTQYF. CDR3 bases: TGTGCCAGCACTTTGAGCGGGAGGCCCACAGATACGCAGTATTTT.

The rearrangement links TRBV7-6 to TRBJ2-2, with 7 bases matching TRBD1. Germline V gene lookup returns CDR1 SGHVS and CDR2 FNYEAQ. The CDR3 length is 16 residues. J lost 6 bases, V lost 5 bases, and 12 bases had no gene match. This CDR3 is CASSRLAGQVAGELFF. The CDR3 DNA sequence: TGTGCCAGCAGCCGGTTAGCCGGACAGGTTGCCGGGGAGCTGTTTTTT.

This clone has a handful of counts. The CDR3 region has the DNA TGTGCCTGGAACAGGGTCAACACTGAAGCTTTCTTT. Protein product: CAWNRVNTEAFF. This chain uses TRBV30 with TRBJ1-1, with a weak D call TRBD1 (6 bases). With 4 bases removed from V and 2 bases from J, the gap between germline ends came to 8 bases. Germline-derived CDR1 and CDR2 are GTSNPN and SVGIG (reference sequence). The CDR3 loop spans 12 amino acids.

The chain carries TRBV11-2 and TRBJ2-7; 9 bases are shared with TRBD2. The CDR3 contains 15 residues. Germline CDR1 and CDR2: SGHAT and FQNNGV. V trimming: 6 bases; J trimming: 5 bases; junction bases outside the gene matches: 11. The CDR3 loop reads CASRPTVGGGDEQYF. For the CDR3, the DNA is TGTGCCAGCAGACCCACGGTCGGCGGGGGGGACGAGCAGTACTTC.

V is TRBV28 and J is TRBJ2-5; D unclear. Germline CDR1 reads MDHEN; CDR2 reads SYDVKM. The CDR3 sequence is 12 residues long. Trimming shortened V by 6 bases and J by 0 bases, and 5 bases separated the two germline ends. The CDR3 nucleotides are TGTGCCAGCAGATCGTACCAAGAGACCCAGTACTTC. Amino acids: CASRSYQETQYF.

The chain employs TRBV5-1 and TRBJ2-7, with a possible D match to TRBD1 (6 bases). The CDR3 is made up of 17 amino acids. CDR1 is SGHRS, CDR2 YFSETQ, per germline. V dropped 0 bases and J dropped 0 bases, with 16 bases sitting between them. CDR3 DNA: TGCGCCAGCAGCTTGGGGGCAGGGGAACCAGGCTCCTACGAGCAGTACTTC. Its protein is CASSLGAGEPGSYEQYF.

The chain has TRBV18 and TRBJ1-5; D may be TRBD1 (6 bases). V gave up 6 bases and J gave up 0 bases, with 12 bases separating them. Germline CDR1 KGHSH, CDR2 LQKENI. This CDR3 is 15 amino acids long. In DNA form, the CDR3 reads TGTGCCAGCTCTCCCGGGACACATAGCAATCAGCCCCAGCATTTT. As protein: CASSPGTHSNQPQHF. Full variable domain (outside the CDR3, taken from reference TRBV18 and TRBJ1-5): NAGVMQNPRHLVRRRGQEARLRCSPMKGHSHVYWYRQLPEEGLKFMVYLQKENIIDESGMPKERFSAEFPKEGPSILRIQQVVRGDSAAYFCASSPGTHSNQPQHFGDGTRLSIL.

This clone was counted a single time. The chain combines TRBV10-3 with TRBJ2-1, with unresolved D. Per germline, CDR1 ENHRY and CDR2 SYGVKD. The CDR3 has 14 residues. V was shortened by 0 bases and J by 6 bases, with 9 bases between the two germline ends. This CDR3 reads CAISESQAGNEQFF. In nucleotides, the CDR3 is TGTGCCATCAGTGAGTCGCAAGCTGGCAATGAGCAGTTCTTC.

This rearrangement joins TRBV18 to TRBJ2-5, with D tentatively TRBD1 (5 bases). The CDR3 loop spans 15 amino acids. The germline CDR1 and CDR2 sequences are KGHSH and LQKENI. V lost 6 bases to trimming and J lost 2 bases, with 16 bases between them. The CDR3 DNA reads TGTGCCAGCTCTCCTGCCATTCGACAGCAAGAGACCCAGTACTTC. Translating it yields CASSPAIRQQETQYF.

CDR3 DNA sequence: TGTGCCAGCAGCGCCGGACAGGGCTTCGAGCAGTACTTC. As protein: CASSAGQGFEQYF. V and J are TRBV5-4 and TRBJ2-7; 8 bases align to TRBD1. V was clipped by 4 bases and J by 6 bases; unmatched bases: 6. The CDR3 is 13 residues long. CDR1 and CDR2 from the germline V gene are SGHNT and YYREEE (reference sequence).

This chain joins TRBV2 and TRBJ1-1; D remains unclear. Trimming shortened V by 2 bases and J by 0 bases, and 7 bases separated the two germline ends. The CDR3 contains 14 residues. Looked up from germline, CDR1 is SNHLY and CDR2 is FYNNEI. Here the CDR3 reads CASSERSMNTEAFF. The CDR3 DNA reads as TGTGCCAGCAGTGAACGGAGCATGAACACTGAAGCTTTCTTT.

This clone has only a few counts. The V call is TRBV6-6, the J call TRBJ2-7; D is possibly TRBD1 (6 bases). Germline loops: CDR1 MNHNY, CDR2 SVGAGI (reference sequence). The CDR3 is made up of 13 amino acids. Between the trimmed V and J ends, which lost 6 bases and 5 bases, there was a span of 14 bases. The CDR3: CASRPQGFNEQYF. For the CDR3, the DNA is TGTGCCAGCAGGCCCCAGGGGTTTAACGAGCAGTACTTC.

V gene TRBV2 combines with J gene TRBJ2-1, with 7 bases aligning to TRBD2. Per the germline V gene, CDR1 is SNHLY and CDR2 is FYNNEI. The CDR3 totals 13 residues. Unmatched junction bases numbered 8, after V lost 8 bases and J lost 7 bases. CDR3 sequence: CASLASGGNEQFF. CDR3 nucleotide sequence: TGTGCCAGCCTTGCTAGCGGAGGGAATGAGCAGTTCTTC.

The V gene is TRBV13, the J gene TRBJ2-6; TRBD1 matches 8 bases. The germline V gene has CDR1 PRHDT and CDR2 FYEKMQ (reference sequence). V gave up 3 bases and J gave up 3 bases; unmatched junction bases: 1. The CDR3 loop spans 15 amino acids. CDR3 region: CASSLTGVGANVLTF. In nucleotides, the CDR3 is TGTGCCAGCAGCTTGACAGGGGTTGGGGCCAACGTCCTGACTTTC.

The rearrangement joins TRBV29-1 to TRBJ1-1, with unresolved D. The CDR3 extends over 13 amino acids. The germline V gene has CDR1 SQVTM and CDR2 ANQGSEA. The V end lost 2 bases, the J end lost 0 bases, and 7 bases lay between the germline ends. CDR3 DNA: TGCAGCGTTGAAAGCTTGATGAACACTGAAGCTTTCTTT. It encodes CSVESLMNTEAFF. The whole variable domain, remainder taken from reference TRBV29-1 and TRBJ1-1, is SAVISQKPSRDICQRGTSLTIQCQVDSQVTMMFWYRQQPGQSLTLIATANQGSEATYESGFVIDKFPISRPNLTFSTLTVSNMSPEDSSIYLCSVESLMNTEAFFGQGTRLTVV.

Comment on this clone: At one end the junction does not follow the germline gene, possibly because of a read error. The chain has TRBV10-3 and TRBJ2-7, with 10 bases lining up with TRBD2. The CDR3 extends over 13 amino acids. Germline CDR1 ENHRY, CDR2 SYGVKD. In DNA form, the CDR3 reads TGTGCCATCACTGAGCGGGAGGGCTACGAGCAGTACTTC. Its translation: CAITEREGYEQYF.

The chain couples TRBV7-2 to TRBJ2-4; D uncertain. The CDR3 covers 12 residues. Between the trimmed V and J ends, which lost 3 bases and 4 bases, there was a span of 4 bases. The germline gives CDR1 SGHTA, CDR2 FQGNSA. CDR3 sequence (DNA): TGTGCCAGCAGCTTCGGGAAAAACATTCAGTACTTC. This codes for CASSFGKNIQYF.

The chain carries TRBV5-1 and TRBJ2-3, with TRBD2 identical over 7 bases. The junction had 4 bases not matched to a gene; V was cut back by 1 base and J by 2 bases. The length of the CDR3 is 15 residues. Germline CDR1 is SGHRS and CDR2 is YFSETQ. The CDR3 region has the DNA TGCGCCAGCAGCTTGCCAGCGGGAAACACAGATACGCAGTATTTT. It is translated as CASSLPAGNTDTQYF. The full variable domain, completed using reference TRBV5-1 and TRBJ2-3, is KAGVTQTPRYLIKTRGQQVTLSCSPISGHRSVSWYQQTPGQGLQFLFEYFSETQRNKGNFPGRFSGRQFSNSRSEMNVSTLELGDSALYLCASSLPAGNTDTQYFGPGTRLTVL.

The gene calls are TRBV27 and TRBJ2-1, with TRBD2 matching over 10 bases. Germline V lookup: CDR1 MNHEY, CDR2 SMNVEV (reference sequence). There are 15 residues in the CDR3. Losses at the gene ends were 7 bases for V and 5 bases for J; bases not matched to a gene: 8. DNA for the CDR3: TGTGCCAGCACCGTCGGGACTAGCGCTAACAATGAGCAGTTCTTC. This encodes CASTVGTSANNEQFF.

The chain employs TRBV11-3 and TRBJ1-4; the D gene is possibly TRBD1 (6 bases). V was shortened by 1 base and J by 5 bases, with 11 bases between the two germline ends. This CDR3 has 15 residues. Per germline, CDR1 SGHNT and CDR2 YENEEA. This chain's CDR3 is CASSLVTGPNEKLFF. CDR3 DNA: TGTGCCAGCAGCTTAGTTACAGGGCCGAATGAAAAACTGTTTTTT.

This chain uses TRBV7-2 with TRBJ1-5; D is uncertain. Trimming removed 1 base from V and 4 bases from J, with 8 bases in between. Per the germline V gene, CDR1 is SGHTA and CDR2 is FQGNSA. This CDR3 comprises 14 residues. CDR3 loop: CASSLGQLNQPQHF. CDR3 in DNA: TGTGCCAGCAGCTTAGGGCAGTTAAATCAGCCCCAGCATTTT.

The chain combines TRBV7-2 with TRBJ2-7; D not resolved. CDR1 and CDR2 from the germline V gene are SGHTA and FQGNSA. The CDR3 is 12 residues long. The V and J ends lost 5 bases and 1 base respectively, with 6 bases between them. The CDR3 nucleotides read TGTGCCAGCAGCCCCAGTTCCTACGAGCAGTACTTC. The encoded protein is CASSPSSYEQYF. Based on the CDR3 plus reference TRBV7-2 and TRBJ2-7, the full variable domain is GAGVSQSPSNKVTEKGKDVELRCDPISGHTALYWYRQSLGQGLEFLIYFQGNSAPDKSGLPSDRFSAERTGGSVSTLTIQRTQQEDSAVYLCASSPSSYEQYFGPGTRLTVT.

This chain uses TRBV6-1 with TRBJ2-7; tentative D call: TRBD1 (6 bases). V was pared by 2 bases and J by 0 bases, with 11 bases between. This CDR3 region has 15 residues. Germline CDR1 is MNHNS and CDR2 is SASEGT. The CDR3 region is CASSEWGPDSYEQYF. The CDR3 coding sequence is TGTGCCAGCAGTGAATGGGGGCCGGACTCCTACGAGCAGTACTTC.

The genes are TRBV7-9 and TRBJ1-2; tentative D call: TRBD1 (6 bases). The CDR3 length is 14 residues. V was pared by 2 bases and J by 7 bases, with 14 bases between. The V gene's germline CDR1 is SEHNR and CDR2 FQNEAQ (reference sequence). CDR3 sequence (DNA): TGTGCCAGCAGCTTATCGGCAGGGGAGGGTGGCTACACCTTC. This encodes CASSLSAGEGGYTF.

The chain uses TRBV7-9 and TRBJ2-2; perhaps TRBD2 as D (6 bases). This CDR3 has 16 amino acids. V was pared by 2 bases and J by 6 bases, with 16 bases between. The germline gives CDR1 SEHNR, CDR2 FQNEAQ (reference sequence). CDR3 nucleotide sequence: TGTGCCAGCAGCTTATTGTCTAGCGAGACTTCCGGGGAGCTGTTTTTT. Its translation: CASSLLSSETSGELFF.

The J gene is TRBJ2-7, the V gene TRBV5-5; TRBD2 is a possible D gene (6 bases). From germline, CDR1 is SGHKS and CDR2 YYEKEE (reference sequence). The V and J ends lost 0 bases and 0 bases respectively, with 13 bases between them. This CDR3 is built from 16 residues. CDR3 DNA: TGTGCCAGCAGCTTGGAACTAGCTGACACCTCCTACGAGCAGTACTTC. Its translation: CASSLELADTSYEQYF.